The clone carrying this TCR beta chain showed up just once. V lost 4 bases to trimming and J lost 1 base, with 12 bases between them. The germline V gene encodes CDR1 SGHNT and CDR2 YYREEE (reference sequence). This CDR3 spans 15 amino acids. Primers: 60 Vbeta forward and 13 Jbeta reverse. Method: immunoSEQ multiplex PCR; TCRdb's copy keeps in-frame clones and lacks some. The sample lists some 200,000 clones; approximately 70% were seen once. The sample comes from a study of cytomegalovirus exposure and HLA in healthy donors. The rearrangement links TRBV5-4 to TRBJ2-1; a possible D gene is TRBD2 (6 bases). The receptor comes from a middle-aged man in good health and CMV-seropositive. Sequencing was performed on PBMCs. The CDR3 bases are TGTGCCAGCAGCAAGGAGGGACGGTCCTACAATGAGCAGTTCTTC. It translates to CASSKEGRSYNEQFF. Drawing the rest from reference TRBV5-4 and TRBJ2-1, the complete variable domain is ETGVTQSPTHLIKTRGQQVTLRCSSQSGHNTVSWYQQALGQGPQFIFQYYREEENGRGNFPPRFSGLQFPNYSSELNVNALELDDSALYLCASSKEGRSYNEQFFGPGTRLTVL.